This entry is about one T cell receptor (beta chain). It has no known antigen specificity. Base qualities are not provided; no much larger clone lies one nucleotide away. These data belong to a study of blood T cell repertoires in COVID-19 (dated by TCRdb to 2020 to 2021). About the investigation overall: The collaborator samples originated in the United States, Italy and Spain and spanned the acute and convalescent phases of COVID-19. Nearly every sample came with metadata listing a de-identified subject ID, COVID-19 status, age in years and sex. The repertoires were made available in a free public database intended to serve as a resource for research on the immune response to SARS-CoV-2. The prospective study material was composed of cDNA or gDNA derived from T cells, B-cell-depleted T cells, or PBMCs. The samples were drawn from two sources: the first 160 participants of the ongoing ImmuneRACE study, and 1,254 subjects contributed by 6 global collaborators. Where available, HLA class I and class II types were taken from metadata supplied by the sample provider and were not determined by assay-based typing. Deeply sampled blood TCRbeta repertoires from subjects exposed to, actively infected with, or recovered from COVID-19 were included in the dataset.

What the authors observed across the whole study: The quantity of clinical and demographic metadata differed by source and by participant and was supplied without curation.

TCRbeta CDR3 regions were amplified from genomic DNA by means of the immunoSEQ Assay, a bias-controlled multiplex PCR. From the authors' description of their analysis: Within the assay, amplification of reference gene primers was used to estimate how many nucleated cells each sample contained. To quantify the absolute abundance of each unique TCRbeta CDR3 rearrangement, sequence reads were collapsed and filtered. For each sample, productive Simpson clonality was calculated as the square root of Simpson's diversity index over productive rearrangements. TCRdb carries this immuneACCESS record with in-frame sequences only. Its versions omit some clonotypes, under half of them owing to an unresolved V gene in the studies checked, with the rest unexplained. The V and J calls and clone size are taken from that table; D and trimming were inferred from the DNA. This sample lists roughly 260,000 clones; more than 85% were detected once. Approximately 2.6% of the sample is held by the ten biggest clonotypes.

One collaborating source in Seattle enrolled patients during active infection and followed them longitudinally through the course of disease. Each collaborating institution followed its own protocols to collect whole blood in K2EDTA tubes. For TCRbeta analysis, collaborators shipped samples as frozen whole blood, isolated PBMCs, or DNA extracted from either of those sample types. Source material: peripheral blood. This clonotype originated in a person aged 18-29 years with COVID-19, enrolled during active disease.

The sequenced DNA is TGTGCCAGCAGTGAAAGCGGGGGGAGGAACACCATATATTTT. The resulting protein is CASSESGGRNTIYF. This chain joins TRBV6-1 to TRBJ1-3; TRBD1 is perhaps the D gene, given 5 matching bases. From a lookup of the germline V gene, CDR1 and CDR2 are MNHNS and SASEGT. V is clipped by 2 bases and J by 7 bases, and the sequence between their germline boundaries is 12 bases long. The CDR3 runs 14 amino acids, cysteine and phenylalanine included. This entry keeps only the CDR3 DNA: 42 bases, framed from base 1.